This TCR beta chain was identified in a study of OX40 agonist ivuxolimab in advanced cancers. V was shortened by 0 bases and J by 4 bases, with 14 bases between the two germline ends. The length of the CDR3 is 16 residues. The V gene's germline CDR1 is SGHNT and CDR2 YYREEE (reference sequence). Using immunoSEQ multiplex PCR, the repertoire was profiled, and TCRdb retains in-frame clones only, with some absent. Here the sample spans around 76,000 clones, 85% to 95% being singletons. The V call is TRBV5-4, the J call TRBJ1-3, with D perhaps matching TRBD1 (5 bases). This sequence was found in an adult with an advanced solid tumor such as melanoma, head and neck, liver or kidney cancer. The material sequenced was CD4+ or CD8+ T cells sorted from blood, taken in a trial of the OX40 agonist ivuxolimab. The CDR3 reads CASSLAGTSPGNTIYF. CDR3 DNA: TGTGCCAGCAGCTTGGCCGGGACGAGCCCCGGAAACACCATATATTTT.